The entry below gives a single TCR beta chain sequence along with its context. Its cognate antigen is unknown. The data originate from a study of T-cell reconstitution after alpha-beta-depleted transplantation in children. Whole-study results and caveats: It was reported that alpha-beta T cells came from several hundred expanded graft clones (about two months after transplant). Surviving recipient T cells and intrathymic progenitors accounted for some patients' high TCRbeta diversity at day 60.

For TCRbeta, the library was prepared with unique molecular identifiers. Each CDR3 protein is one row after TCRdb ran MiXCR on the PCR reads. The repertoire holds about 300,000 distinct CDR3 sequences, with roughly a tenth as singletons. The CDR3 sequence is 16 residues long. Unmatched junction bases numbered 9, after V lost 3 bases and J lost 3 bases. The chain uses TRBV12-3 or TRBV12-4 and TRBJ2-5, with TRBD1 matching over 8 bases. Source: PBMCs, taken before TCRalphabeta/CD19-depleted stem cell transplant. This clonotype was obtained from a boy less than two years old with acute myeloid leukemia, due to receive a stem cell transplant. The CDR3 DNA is TGTGCCAGCAGTTTTGCCAGGGACAGGAGAAAAGAGACCCAGTACTTC. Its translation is CASSFARDRRKETQYF.